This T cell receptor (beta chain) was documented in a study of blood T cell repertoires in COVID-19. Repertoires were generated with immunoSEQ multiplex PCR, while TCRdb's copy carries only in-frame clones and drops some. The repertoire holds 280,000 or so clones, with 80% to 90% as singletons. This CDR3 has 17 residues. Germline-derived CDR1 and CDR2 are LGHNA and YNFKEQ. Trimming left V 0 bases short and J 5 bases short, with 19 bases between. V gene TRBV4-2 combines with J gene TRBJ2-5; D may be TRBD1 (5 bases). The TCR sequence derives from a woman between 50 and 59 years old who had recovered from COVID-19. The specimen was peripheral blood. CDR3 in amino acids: CASSQESQGKIGETQYF. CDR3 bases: TGTGCCAGCAGCCAAGAAAGTCAGGGAAAGATAGGGGAGACCCAGTACTTC.